These 12 T cell receptor beta chains were all obtained from the same sample, sequenced in a study of human T cells and chemical hapten exposure. TCRdb reanalysed the RACE reads using MiXCR and keeps one entry per CDR3 protein. Of some 330,000 distinct CDR3 sequences in the sample, around 5% were seen once. Time point: pre-sensitization, week 0. Treatment of the sample: therapeutic diphenylcyclopropenone sensitization with weekly scalp DPC. Sequencing was performed on whole blood, taken in connection with sensitization to the hapten diphenylcyclopropenone (DPC). The origin of the receptors is a woman between 18 and 29 years old with alopecia areata. Some clones in this sample may be carry-over from other donors' samples.

The chain combines TRBV11-2 with TRBJ2-6; 13 bases agree with TRBD2. In germline, CDR1 is SGHAT, CDR2 FQNNGV. The trim removed 7 bases at V and 2 bases at J, leaving 5 bases unmatched. This CDR3 is 17 amino acids long. In nucleotides, the CDR3 is TGTGCCAGCACCCTGGGACTAGCGGGGCCTGGGGCCAACGTCCTGACTTTC. This encodes CASTLGLAGPGANVLTF.

This clonotype has a handful of counts. The V call is TRBV7-9, the J call TRBJ1-1; D uncertain. Germline-derived CDR1 and CDR2 are SEHNR and FQNEAQ (reference sequence). CDR3 size: 15 residues. V shed 1 base and J shed 3 bases, with 12 bases lying between them. Written as DNA, the CDR3 is TGTGCCAGCAGCTTAGTATCCACCAAGGACACTGAAGCTTTCTTT. The encoded protein is CASSLVSTKDTEAFF.

The sample holds many counts of this clonotype. The chain employs TRBV11-3 and TRBJ2-4; D perhaps matches TRBD2 (5 bases). Germline CDR1 reads SGHNT; CDR2 reads YENEEA. The CDR3 runs to 15 residues. V shed 5 bases and J shed 0 bases, with 11 bases lying between them. The chain's CDR3 is CASSRPGLAKNIQYF. In DNA form, the CDR3 reads TGTGCCAGCAGCCGACCCGGACTAGCCAAAAACATTCAGTACTTC.

This clonotype was observed a handful of times. This sequence joins TRBV12-5 and TRBJ2-2; D is possibly TRBD1 (6 bases). This CDR3 comprises 16 residues. CDR1 is LGHNT and CDR2 is FRNRAP in the germline V gene. V was clipped by 4 bases and J by 2 bases, with 14 bases between them. CDR3 coding DNA: TGTGCTAGTGGTTCTAAGGGACACCTAAACACCGGGGAGCTGTTTTTT. Translated: CASGSKGHLNTGELFF. The variable domain in full, with the rest retrieved from reference TRBV12-5 and TRBJ2-2, is DARVTQTPRHKVTEMGQEVTMRCQPILGHNTVFWYRQTMMQGLELLAYFRNRAPLDDSGMPKDRFSAEMPDATLATLKIQPSEPRDSAVYFCASGSKGHLNTGELFFGEGSRLTVL.

In this sample, this clonotype is medium-sized. The chain uses TRBV24-1 and TRBJ2-5; TRBD2 is a possible D gene (6 bases). V was cut by 1 base and J by 1 base, with 15 bases left in between. The CDR3 loop spans 17 amino acids. Germline-derived CDR1 and CDR2 are KGHDR and SFDVKD. The CDR3 nucleotides read TGTGCCACCAGTGATTTCGACGGGGGAGACACCCAAGAGACCCAGTACTTC. This translates into CATSDFDGGDTQETQYF.

V and J are TRBV4-2 and TRBJ2-7, with 9 bases that match TRBD2. The trim removed 1 base at V and 0 bases at J, leaving 4 bases unmatched. Germline loops: CDR1 LGHNA, CDR2 YNFKEQ. The CDR3 is 16 amino acids. The CDR3 loop is CASSQATSGASYEQYF. The CDR3 region has the DNA TGTGCCAGCAGCCAAGCGACTAGCGGAGCCTCCTACGAGCAGTACTTC.

This clonotype was seen many times. The chain combines TRBV14 with TRBJ2-7; 8 bases fit TRBD1. The CDR3 extends over 18 amino acids. V trimming: 2 bases; J trimming: 0 bases; junction bases outside the gene matches: 12. Germline V gene data show CDR1 as SGHDN and CDR2 as FVKESK. CDR3 region: CASSQHPGGGLSSYEQYF. The DNA of the CDR3 is TGTGCCAGCAGCCAACATCCAGGGGGCGGACTGAGCTCCTACGAGCAGTACTTC.

The V call is TRBV11-2, the J call TRBJ2-2; D remains unclear. V was pared by 5 bases and J by 5 bases, with 9 bases between. Germline lookup yields CDR1 SGHAT and CDR2 FQNNGV. The CDR3 runs 13 residues. The CDR3 coding sequence is TGTGCCAGCAGCCCCGAGGTAACCGGGGAGCTGTTTTTT. This encodes CASSPEVTGELFF.

Regarding this clonotype: This may be a read error, as it is one base from a much larger clone. The rearrangement joins TRBV20-1 to TRBJ2-7, with 8 positions matching TRBD1. The V and J ends lost 3 bases and 4 bases, in that order; junction bases with no gene match: 14. Germline V gene data show CDR1 as DFQATT and CDR2 as SNEGSKA (reference sequence). CDR3 length: 16 amino acids. CDR3 loop: CSASGAGTGSEYEQYF. The CDR3 bases are TGCAGTGCTAGCGGAGCCGGGACAGGAAGTGAATACGAGCAGTACTTC.

This clonotype was found a few times. V usage is TRBV6-6 and J usage is TRBJ1-1, with D uncertain. The CDR3 is made up of 9 amino acids. V dropped 7 bases and J dropped 6 bases, with 3 bases sitting between them. Per the germline V gene, CDR1 is MNHNY and CDR2 is SVGAGI (reference sequence). For the CDR3, the DNA is TGTGCCAGCACGGCTGAAGCTTTCTTT. It yields the protein CASTAEAFF.

This clonotype came up a few times. V and J are TRBV14 and TRBJ2-3; TRBD1 matches 8 bases. V shed 6 bases, J shed 2 bases, and the junction held 4 bases outside the gene matches. Germline V gives CDR1 SGHDN, CDR2 FVKESK. The CDR3 sequence is 14 residues long. The CDR3 region is CASRRQGNTDTQYF. The CDR3 nucleotides are TGTGCCAGCAGACGACAGGGGAACACAGATACGCAGTATTTT.

V and J are TRBV6-5 and TRBJ1-3; D is uncertain. This CDR3 has 15 amino acids. Germline loops: CDR1 MNHEY, CDR2 SVGAGI. V lost 6 bases and J 0 bases, leaving 12 bases between the germline ends. Here the CDR3 reads CASSGSFFSGNTIYF. CDR3 sequence (DNA): TGTGCCAGCAGCGGTAGTTTTTTCTCTGGAAACACCATATATTTT.